The rows below give T cell receptor beta chains drawn from one sample of a study of blood T cell repertoires in COVID-19. Some clones are missing from TCRdb's copy, which holds only in-frame ones; the method was immunoSEQ multiplex PCR. The sample lists 300,000 to 400,000 clones, 85% to 90% seen once, with about 6% in the top ten. Sequenced material: peripheral blood. The receptor set was obtained from a woman in her forties or fifties with COVID-19, enrolled during active disease. Both conserved end residues are part of each CDR3. D genes are given only for firm matches. Clone size is shown for a subset of rows, as once, few, many or a class of expanded clone.

CDR3 DNA | CDR3 protein | D gene | J gene | V gene | clone size
TGCAGCGTTGATGATCTCATGACAGGTCTCTATGGGGCCCAGCATTTT | CSVDDLMTGLYGAQHF | - | TRBJ1-5 | TRBV29-1 | -
TGTGCCAGCAGTTTATTGGGGGGAGACTACGAGCAGTACTTC | CASSLLGGDYEQYF | - | TRBJ2-7 | TRBV27 | once
TGTGCCAGCAAAGGACAGGGTTATTACACTGAAGCTTTCTTT | CASKGQGYYTEAFF | TRBD1 | TRBJ1-1 | TRBV6-5 | -
TGTGCCAGCAGCCCAACGTCAGGTACGCAGTATTTT | CASSPTSGTQYF | - | TRBJ2-3 | TRBV7-9 | -
TGTGCCAGTAGGGACAGGACTGTTACCCAGCCCCAGCATTTT | CASRDRTVTQPQHF | TRBD1 | TRBJ1-5 | TRBV19 | -
TGTGCCAGCAGCTTGACGACTACCAGCACAGATACGCAGTATTTT | CASSLTTTSTDTQYF | - | TRBJ2-3 | TRBV5-8 | -
TGCGCCAGCGGGGGGGGTCGAGGGAGCTCCTACAATGAGCAGTTCTTC | CASGGGRGSSYNEQFF | TRBD2 | TRBJ2-1 | TRBV5-1 | -
TGTGCCTGGAGCGATTTAGAAGCCAAAAACATTCAGTACTTC | CAWSDLEAKNIQYF | - | TRBJ2-4 | TRBV30 | few
TGTGCCAGCAGTCGTTCTAGCGGGAACACCGGGGAGCTGTTTTTT | CASSRSSGNTGELFF | TRBD2 | TRBJ2-2 | TRBV6-4 | -
TGTGCCAGCAGCCAAGGCGGGATCGTAAAGCGGGAGTCCTACGAGCAGTACTTC | CASSQGGIVKRESYEQYF | TRBD2 | TRBJ2-7 | TRBV4-2 | once